This T cell receptor (beta chain) appears in the sequencing data of a study of T-cell memory formation after mild COVID-19 (TCRdb year 2021). For context, the study as a whole: TCR sequence clusters from the two donors were found to be largely donor specific. In two donors, T-cell clones that expanded and contracted after mild COVID-19 were followed by sequencing TCRalpha and TCRbeta repertoires longitudinally. Two young, previously healthy adult volunteers made up the cohort, one male and one female.

Ficoll-Paque density gradient centrifugation was used to isolate PBMCs. The germline ends are 3 bases apart after V is trimmed by 3 bases and J by 0 bases. The CDR3, cysteine through phenylalanine, is 13 amino acids long. Only the CDR3 region is kept as DNA, spanning 39 bases read in frame from base 1. TCRdb records Illumina NovaSeq 6000 as the sequencer. TCRalpha and TCRbeta cDNA libraries were built by 5'RACE with constant-segment primers, adding sample barcodes and unique molecular identifiers. Trizol reagent was used to extract RNA from every sample. Libraries were amplified in two PCR steps, with a second sample barcode and Illumina TruSeq adapters added in the second step. Sequencing of the libraries was done on an Illumina NovaSeq, producing 2 x 150 bp paired-end reads. The authors' pipeline ran thus. With migec v1.2.7, reads were demultiplexed and then collapsed into UMI-guided consensus sequences. Using mixcr v2.1.11, the UMI consensuses were aligned to TRA and TRB V and J templates and assembled into clonotypes. Expanded or contracted clonotypes were those called significant by both edgeR and NoisET, with noise models trained on biological replicates. edgeR calls used a false discovery rate-adjusted p below 0.01 and a log2 fold-change threshold of 1. As an exploratory analysis of dynamics, PCA with hierarchical clustering was applied to max-normalized trajectories of the 1000 most abundant clonotypes. Separately sequenced CD4+ and CD8+ repertoires were used to assign the CD4 or CD8 phenotype of responding clones. TCRdb redid the processing of the public reads, applying fastp at Q25 and MiXCR, and retained in-frame beta chains. Rows with one shared CDR3 protein collapse into an entry with the most common genes and DNA. For this entry, the V and J calls and clone size follow TCRdb and not the study's own pipeline. This sample gives 300,000 to 400,000 distinct CDR3 sequences in total; approximately 15% of them show up just once. In total, the top ten clones hold around 22% of the sample.

This clonotype was picked up many times. The antigen this receptor binds is unknown. Per-base qualities were not stored, and no clone one base away is much larger. Broader findings and caveats from the paper: Clones that contracted from day 15 to 85 showed balanced CD4/CD8 phenotypes, whereas a second wave of clones that expanded from day 15 to 37 leaned towards CD4+. Only a couple of mild cases were covered in the study, and larger cohorts including severe cases with pre-infection samples were considered necessary. Some responding clones were found in pre-infection memory, which suggests that pre-existing cross-reactive memory T cells took part in the SARS-CoV-2 response. SARS-CoV-2 specificity was not confirmed for the second-wave clones peaking on day 37. Contracting CD4+ clones were found mainly in CM and EM memory subsets, while CD8+ clones were enriched in EMRA.

Here the chain combines TRBV12-3 or TRBV12-4 and TRBJ1-5; no D gene can be assigned with confidence. The sequenced sample was PBMCs or a T cell subset sorted from them (not recorded which). This sequence originates from a young man who had mild COVID-19 (a few samples of this study predate the infection). The sample titles of this study are shuffled in the database, so cell type and time point are left out; the donor was told from shared clones. The DNA sequence follows: TGTGCCAGCAGTTTGTTTAGCAATCAGCCCCAGCATTTT. The resulting protein is CASSLFSNQPQHF.